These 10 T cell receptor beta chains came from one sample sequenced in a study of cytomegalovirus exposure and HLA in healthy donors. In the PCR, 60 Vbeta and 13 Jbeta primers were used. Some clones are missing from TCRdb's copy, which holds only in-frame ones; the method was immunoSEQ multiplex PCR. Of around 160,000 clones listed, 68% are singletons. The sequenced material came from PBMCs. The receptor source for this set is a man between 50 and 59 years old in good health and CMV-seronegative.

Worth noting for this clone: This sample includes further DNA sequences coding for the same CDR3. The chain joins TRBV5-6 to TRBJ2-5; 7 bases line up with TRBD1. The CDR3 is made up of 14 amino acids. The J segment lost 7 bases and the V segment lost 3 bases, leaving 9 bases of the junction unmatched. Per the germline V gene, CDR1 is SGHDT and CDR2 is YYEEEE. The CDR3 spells CASSSKYTGATQYF. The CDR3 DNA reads TGTGCCAGCAGCTCTAAATACACAGGGGCGACCCAGTACTTC.

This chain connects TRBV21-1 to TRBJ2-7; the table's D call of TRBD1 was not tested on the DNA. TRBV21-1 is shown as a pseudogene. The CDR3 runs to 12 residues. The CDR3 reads CASSRQGNEQYF. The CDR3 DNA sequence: TGTGCCAGCAGCAGACAGGGCAACGAGCAGTACTTC.

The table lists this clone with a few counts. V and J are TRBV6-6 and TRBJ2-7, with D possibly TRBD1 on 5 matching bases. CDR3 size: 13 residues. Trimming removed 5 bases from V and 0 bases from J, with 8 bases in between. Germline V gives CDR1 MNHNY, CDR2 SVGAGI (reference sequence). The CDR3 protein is CASSPQASYEQYF. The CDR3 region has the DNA TGTGCCAGCAGTCCACAGGCCTCCTACGAGCAGTACTTC.

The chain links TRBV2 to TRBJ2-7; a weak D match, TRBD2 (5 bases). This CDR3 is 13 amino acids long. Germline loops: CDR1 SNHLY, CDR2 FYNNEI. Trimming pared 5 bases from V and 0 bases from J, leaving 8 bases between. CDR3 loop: CASSSGFSYEQYF. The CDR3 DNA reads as TGTGCCAGCAGTTCGGGGTTCTCCTACGAGCAGTACTTC.

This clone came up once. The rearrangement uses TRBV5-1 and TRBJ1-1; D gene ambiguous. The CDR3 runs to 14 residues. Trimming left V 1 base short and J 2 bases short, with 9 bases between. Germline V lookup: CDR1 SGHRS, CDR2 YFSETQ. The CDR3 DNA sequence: TGCGCCAGCAGCTTGCAACAGAAAAACACTGAAGCTTTCTTT. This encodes CASSLQQKNTEAFF.

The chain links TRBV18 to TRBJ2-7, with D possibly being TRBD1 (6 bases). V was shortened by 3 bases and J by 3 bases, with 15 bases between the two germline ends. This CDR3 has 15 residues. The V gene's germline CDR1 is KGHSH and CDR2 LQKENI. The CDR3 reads CASSPPRQGSYEQYF. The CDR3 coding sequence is TGTGCCAGCTCACCGCCGAGGCAGGGGAGCTACGAGCAGTACTTC. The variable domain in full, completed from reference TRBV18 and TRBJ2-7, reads NAGVMQNPRHLVRRRGQEARLRCSPMKGHSHVYWYRQLPEEGLKFMVYLQKENIIDESGMPKERFSAEFPKEGPSILRIQQVVRGDSAAYFCASSPPRQGSYEQYFGPGTRLTVT.

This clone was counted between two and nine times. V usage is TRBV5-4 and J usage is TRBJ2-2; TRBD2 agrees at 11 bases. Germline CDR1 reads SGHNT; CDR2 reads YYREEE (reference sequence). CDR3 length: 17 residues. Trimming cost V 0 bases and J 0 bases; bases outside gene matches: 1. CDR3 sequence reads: CASSLVLAGANTGELFF. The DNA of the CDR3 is TGTGCCAGCAGCTTGGTACTAGCGGGGGCGAACACCGGGGAGCTGTTTTTT. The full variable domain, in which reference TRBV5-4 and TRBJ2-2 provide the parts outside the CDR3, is ETGVTQSPTHLIKTRGQQVTLRCSSQSGHNTVSWYQQALGQGPQFIFQYYREEENGRGNFPPRFSGLQFPNYSSELNVNALELDDSALYLCASSLVLAGANTGELFFGEGSRLTVL.

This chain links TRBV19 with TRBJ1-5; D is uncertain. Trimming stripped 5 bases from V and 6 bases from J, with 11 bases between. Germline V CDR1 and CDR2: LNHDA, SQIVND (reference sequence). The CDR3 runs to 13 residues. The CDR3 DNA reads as TGTGCCAGTAGTTTCTCACCCGGTCAGCCCCAGCATTTT. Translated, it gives CASSFSPGQPQHF.

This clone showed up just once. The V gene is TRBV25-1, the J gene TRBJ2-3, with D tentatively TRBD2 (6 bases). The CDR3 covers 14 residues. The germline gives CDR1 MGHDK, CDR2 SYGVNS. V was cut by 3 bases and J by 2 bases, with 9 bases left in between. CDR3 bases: TGTGCCAGCAGTGACCAGCGGGCCACAGATACGCAGTATTTT. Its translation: CASSDQRATDTQYF.

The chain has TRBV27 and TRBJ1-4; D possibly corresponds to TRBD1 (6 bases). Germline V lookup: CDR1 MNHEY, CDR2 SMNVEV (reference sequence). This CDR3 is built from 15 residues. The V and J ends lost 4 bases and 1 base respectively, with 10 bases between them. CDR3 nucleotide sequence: TGTGCCAGCAGTTCCGGGGGGCTAACTAATGAAAAACTGTTTTTT. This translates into CASSSGGLTNEKLFF.